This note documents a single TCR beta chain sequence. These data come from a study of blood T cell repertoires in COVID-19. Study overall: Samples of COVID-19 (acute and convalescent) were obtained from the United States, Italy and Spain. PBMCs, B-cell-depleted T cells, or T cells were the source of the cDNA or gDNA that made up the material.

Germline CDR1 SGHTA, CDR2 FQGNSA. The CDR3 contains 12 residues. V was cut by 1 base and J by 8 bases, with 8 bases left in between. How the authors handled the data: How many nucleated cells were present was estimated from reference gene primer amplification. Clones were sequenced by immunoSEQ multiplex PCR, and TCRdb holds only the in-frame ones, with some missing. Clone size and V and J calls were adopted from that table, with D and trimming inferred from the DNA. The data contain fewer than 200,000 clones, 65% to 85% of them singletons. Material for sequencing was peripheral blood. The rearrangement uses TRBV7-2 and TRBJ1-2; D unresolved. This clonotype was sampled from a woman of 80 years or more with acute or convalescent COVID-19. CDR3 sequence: CASSLGGHGYTF. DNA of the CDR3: TGTGCCAGCAGCTTAGGAGGGCACGGCTACACCTTC.